These 8 T cell receptor beta chains were all obtained from the same sample, sequenced in a study of blood T cell repertoires in COVID-19 (dated by TCRdb to 2020 to 2022). The library relied on the immunoSEQ multiplex PCR assay. As stored in TCRdb, this immuneACCESS dataset retains in-frame rearrangements with V and J assigned. A fraction of the clones does not appear; measured against another copy, unresolved V genes explain less than half of the discrepancy, and the remainder lacks a known reason. Counted in this sample were 120,000 to 150,000 clones; 80% of them appeared once. Of the sample, roughly 13% falls within the top ten clones. The sequencing input was peripheral blood. These receptors came from a man aged 55 to 70 with active or convalescent COVID-19.

This clone was counted once. The V gene is TRBV28, the J gene TRBJ2-5, with D tentatively TRBD1 (5 bases). The germline V gene encodes CDR1 MDHEN and CDR2 SYDVKM. The CDR3 is made up of 16 amino acids. V was clipped by 2 bases and J by 2 bases, with 15 bases between them. The CDR3 region is CASSLAGKGQQETQYF. The CDR3 DNA reads TGTGCCAGCAGTTTAGCAGGGAAGGGGCAACAAGAGACCCAGTACTTC.

This sequence joins TRBV5-1 and TRBJ2-1; no definite D call. Germline CDR1 and CDR2: SGHRS and YFSETQ. The ends were cut back, 0 bases at V and 4 bases at J, with 5 bases in the middle. The CDR3 loop spans 13 amino acids. CDR3 in amino acids: CASSLGSYNEQFF. CDR3 nucleotide sequence: TGCGCCAGCAGCTTGGGGAGTTACAATGAGCAGTTCTTC.

V and J are TRBV6-4 and TRBJ1-6; D gene uncertain. V lost 6 bases, J lost 9 bases, and 15 bases lay in between. Germline assignment: CDR1 MRHNA and CDR2 SNTAGT. This CDR3 has 14 amino acids. The CDR3 bases are TGTGCCAGCAGCCTGGTCGCAGAGGGTTCACCCCTCCACTTT. Amino acids: CASSLVAEGSPLHF.

This chain joins TRBV5-1 and TRBJ2-2; possible D gene TRBD2, 5 bases. Germline CDR1 is SGHRS and CDR2 is YFSETQ. The V end lost 2 bases, the J end lost 2 bases, and 10 bases lay between the germline ends. CDR3 size: 15 residues. CDR3 amino acids: CASSFQRRNTGELFF. The CDR3 DNA reads TGCGCCAGCAGCTTCCAGCGGAGAAACACCGGGGAGCTGTTTTTT.

The rearrangement uses TRBV5-1 and TRBJ2-2; 8 bases line up with TRBD1. The germline V gene encodes CDR1 SGHRS and CDR2 YFSETQ. After removal of 3 bases from V and 0 bases from J, the junction contained 10 bases not matched to a gene. This CDR3 is built from 18 residues. The CDR3 is CASSWTGYLTANTGELFF. Written as DNA, the CDR3 is TGCGCCAGCAGCTGGACAGGGTACCTAACCGCGAACACCGGGGAGCTGTTTTTT.

V gene TRBV27 combines with J gene TRBJ1-2; 7 positions agree with TRBD1. Germline V lookup: CDR1 MNHEY, CDR2 SMNVEV (reference sequence). Trimming took 3 bases from V and 4 from J; bases not matched to a gene: 5. The CDR3 is made up of 14 amino acids. CDR3 DNA sequence: TGTGCCAGCAGTTTCACCGGGACAGCCTATGGCTACACCTTC. Translated: CASSFTGTAYGYTF.

This clone was picked up one time. The chain is built from TRBV4-2 and TRBJ2-1; no clear D gene. Germline CDR1 is LGHNA and CDR2 is YNFKEQ. This CDR3 has 12 residues. V was clipped by 3 bases and J by 9 bases, with 9 bases between them. The CDR3 sequence is CASSQRDSEQFF. For the CDR3, the DNA is TGTGCCAGCAGCCAGCGAGATAGTGAGCAGTTCTTC.

This rearrangement joins TRBV7-9 to TRBJ1-1; 8 bases map to TRBD1. Per the germline V gene, CDR1 is SEHNR and CDR2 is FQNEAQ (reference sequence). V shed 4 bases, J shed 5 bases, and the junction held 9 bases outside the gene matches. This CDR3 is 15 amino acids long. CDR3 nucleotides: TGTGCCAGCAGCTACGGACAGGGCGTTGAAACTGAAGCTTTCTTT. Translating gives CASSYGQGVETEAFF.